This T cell receptor beta chain was retrieved from a study of blood T cell repertoires in COVID-19. V gave up 1 base and J gave up 3 bases; unmatched junction bases: 6. Germline CDR1 reads MGHDK; CDR2 reads SYGVNS. The CDR3 length is 16 residues. As originally analysed: Reference gene primer amplification gave estimated nucleated cell counts. TCRdb's copy holds only in-frame clones and misses some; the assay was immunoSEQ multiplex PCR. The DNA gave D and trimming, while V, J and clone size come from that table. The sample has under 250,000 clones; roughly 82% are singletons. The sample comprised peripheral blood. The gene calls are TRBV25-1 and TRBJ2-5; 9 bases match TRBD2. The receptor was isolated from an older woman with acute or convalescent COVID-19. The DNA of the CDR3 is TGTGCCAGCAGTGAATTGAATAGCGGGGGTAAAGAGACCCAGTACTTC. It specifies CASSELNSGGKETQYF.